This T cell receptor (beta chain) was retrieved from a study of technical replicates of blood from a few donors. The assay was immunoSEQ multiplex PCR, and TCRdb's table has in-frame clones only and misses some. The sample lists approximately 50,000 clones, 90% to 95% occurring once. V lost 3 bases to trimming and J lost 3 bases; unmatched junction nucleotides: 4. The CDR3 is 16 amino acids. Germline assignment: CDR1 SGHDT and CDR2 YYEEEE. The rearrangement uses TRBV5-6 and TRBJ1-4; 11 nucleotides align to TRBD1. This clonotype originated in a human donor in good health. Sequenced: T cells isolated from PBMCs. The CDR3 DNA is TGTGCCAGCAGCTGGGGACAGGGGGAATCTAATGAAAAACTGTTTTTT. Protein sequence: CASSWGQGESNEKLFF.